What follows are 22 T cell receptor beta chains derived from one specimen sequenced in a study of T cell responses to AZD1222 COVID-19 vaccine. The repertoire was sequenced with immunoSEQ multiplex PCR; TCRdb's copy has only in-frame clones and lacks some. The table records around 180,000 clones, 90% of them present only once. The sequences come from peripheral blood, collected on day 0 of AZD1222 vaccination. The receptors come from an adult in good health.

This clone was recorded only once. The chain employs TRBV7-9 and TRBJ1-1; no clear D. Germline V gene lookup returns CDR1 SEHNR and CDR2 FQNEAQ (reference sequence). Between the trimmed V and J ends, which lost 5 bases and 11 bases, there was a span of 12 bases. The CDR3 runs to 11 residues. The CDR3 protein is CASSLEEQAFF. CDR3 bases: TGTGCCAGCAGCCTTGAAGAACAGGCTTTCTTT.

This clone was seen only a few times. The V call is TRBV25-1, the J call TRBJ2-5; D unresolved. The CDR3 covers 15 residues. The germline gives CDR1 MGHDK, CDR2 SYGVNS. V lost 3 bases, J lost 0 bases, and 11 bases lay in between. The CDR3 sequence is CASSDPRRYQETQYF. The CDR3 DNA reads TGTGCCAGCAGTGATCCCCGCAGGTACCAAGAGACCCAGTACTTC.

The CDR3 nucleotides read TGTGCCAGCTCACCAAGCGGGAGAGCTAACTATGGCTACACCTTC. It codes for CASSPSGRANYGYTF. This chain uses TRBV18 with TRBJ1-2; D gene unclear. The length of the CDR3 is 15 residues. Trimming stripped 2 bases from V and 0 bases from J, with 10 bases between. Germline V gene sequence: CDR1 KGHSH, CDR2 LQKENI. Together with reference TRBV18 and TRBJ1-2, the CDR3 gives the full variable domain: NAGVMQNPRHLVRRRGQEARLRCSPMKGHSHVYWYRQLPEEGLKFMVYLQKENIIDESGMPKERFSAEFPKEGPSILRIQQVVRGDSAAYFCASSPSGRANYGYTFGSGTRLTVV.

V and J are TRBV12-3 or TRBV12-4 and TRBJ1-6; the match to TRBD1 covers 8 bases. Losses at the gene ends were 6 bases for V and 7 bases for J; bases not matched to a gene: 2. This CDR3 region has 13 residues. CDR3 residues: CASRGDRNSPLHF. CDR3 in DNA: TGTGCCAGCAGGGGGGACAGGAATTCACCCCTCCACTTT.

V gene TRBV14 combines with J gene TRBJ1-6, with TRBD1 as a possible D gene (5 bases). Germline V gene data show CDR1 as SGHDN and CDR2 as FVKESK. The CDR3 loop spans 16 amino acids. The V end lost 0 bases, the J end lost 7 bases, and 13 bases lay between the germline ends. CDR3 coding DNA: TGTGCCAGCAGCCAAGACGAGTGGGGGGGGAATTCACCCCTCCACTTT. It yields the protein CASSQDEWGGNSPLHF.

The CDR3 region has the DNA TGTGCCAGTAGTATAGGCCCAGCGGGGGCCTCCTACGAGCAGTACTTC. It specifies CASSIGPAGASYEQYF. V gene TRBV19 combines with J gene TRBJ2-7, with 8 bases identical to TRBD2. This CDR3 has 16 amino acids. Trimming took 1 base from V and 0 from J; bases not matched to a gene: 5. CDR1 LNHDA and CDR2 SQIVND come from the germline V gene (reference sequence).

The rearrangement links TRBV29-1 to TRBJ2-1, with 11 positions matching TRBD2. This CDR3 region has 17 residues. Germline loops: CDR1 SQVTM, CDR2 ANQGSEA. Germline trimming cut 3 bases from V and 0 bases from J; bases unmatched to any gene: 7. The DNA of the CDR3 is TGCAGCGTTGACAAGCTAGCGGGGGGCGGCTCCTACAATGAGCAGTTCTTC. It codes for CSVDKLAGGGSYNEQFF.

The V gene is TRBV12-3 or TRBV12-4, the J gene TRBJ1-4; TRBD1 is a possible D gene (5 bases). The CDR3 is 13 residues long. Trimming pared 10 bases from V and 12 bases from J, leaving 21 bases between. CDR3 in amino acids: CATQPGGGLELFF. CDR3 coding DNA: TGTGCCACCCAACCTGGGGGGGGTTTAGAACTGTTTTTT.

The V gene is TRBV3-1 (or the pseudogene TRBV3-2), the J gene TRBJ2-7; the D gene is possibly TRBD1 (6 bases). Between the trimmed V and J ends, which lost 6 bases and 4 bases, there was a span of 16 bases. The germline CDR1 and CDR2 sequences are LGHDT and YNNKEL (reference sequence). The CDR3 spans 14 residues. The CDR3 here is CASSLNGQSYEQYF. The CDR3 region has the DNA TGTGCCAGCAGTCTTAACGGACAGTCATACGAGCAGTACTTC.

This chain's CDR3 is CASVEGGGLQEQYF. For the CDR3, the DNA is TGTGCCAGCGTCGAGGGGGGGGGCCTCCAGGAGCAGTACTTC. This chain uses TRBV6-6 with TRBJ2-7, with D perhaps matching TRBD2 (7 bases). V shed 8 bases and J shed 7 bases, with 21 bases lying between them. CDR1 is MNHNY, CDR2 SVGAGI, per germline (reference sequence). The CDR3 spans 14 residues.

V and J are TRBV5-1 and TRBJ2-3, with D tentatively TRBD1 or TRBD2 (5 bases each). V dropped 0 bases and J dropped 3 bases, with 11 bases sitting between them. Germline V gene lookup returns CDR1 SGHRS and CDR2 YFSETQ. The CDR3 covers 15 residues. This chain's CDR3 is CASSLAGPWTDTQYF. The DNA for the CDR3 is TGCGCCAGCAGCTTGGCGGGACCGTGGACAGATACGCAGTATTTT.

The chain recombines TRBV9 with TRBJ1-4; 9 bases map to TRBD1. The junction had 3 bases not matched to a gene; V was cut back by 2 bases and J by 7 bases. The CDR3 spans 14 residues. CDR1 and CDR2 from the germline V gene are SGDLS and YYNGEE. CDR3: CASSVGTGFEKLFF. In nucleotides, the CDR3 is TGTGCCAGCAGCGTTGGGACAGGGTTTGAAAAACTGTTTTTT.

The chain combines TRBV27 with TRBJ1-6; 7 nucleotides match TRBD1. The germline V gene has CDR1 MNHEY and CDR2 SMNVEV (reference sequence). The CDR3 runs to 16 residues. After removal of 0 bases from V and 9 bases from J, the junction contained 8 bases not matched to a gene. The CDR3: CASSLSRQGRSSPLHF. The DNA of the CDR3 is TGTGCCAGCAGTTTATCGAGACAGGGCAGGAGTTCACCCCTCCACTTT.

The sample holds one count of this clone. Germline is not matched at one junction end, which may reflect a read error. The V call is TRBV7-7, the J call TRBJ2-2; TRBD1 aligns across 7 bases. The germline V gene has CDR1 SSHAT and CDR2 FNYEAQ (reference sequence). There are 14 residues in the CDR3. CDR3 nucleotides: TGTGCTAGCAGCTTAACAGGGGCGACCGGGGAGCTGTTTTTT. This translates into CASSLTGATGELFF.

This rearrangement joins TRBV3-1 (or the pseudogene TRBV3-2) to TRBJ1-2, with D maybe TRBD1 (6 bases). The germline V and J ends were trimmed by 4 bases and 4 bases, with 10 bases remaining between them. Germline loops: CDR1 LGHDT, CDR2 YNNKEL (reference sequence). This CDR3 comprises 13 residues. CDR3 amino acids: CASSPLTGYGYTF. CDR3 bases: TGTGCCAGCAGCCCCTTGACAGGCTATGGCTACACCTTC.

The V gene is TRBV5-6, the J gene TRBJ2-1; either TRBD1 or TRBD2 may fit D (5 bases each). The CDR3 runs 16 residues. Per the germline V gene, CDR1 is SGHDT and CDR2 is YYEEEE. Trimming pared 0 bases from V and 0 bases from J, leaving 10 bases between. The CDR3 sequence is CASSLVPGSSYNEQFF. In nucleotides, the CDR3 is TGTGCCAGCAGCTTGGTACCAGGGAGCTCCTACAATGAGCAGTTCTTC. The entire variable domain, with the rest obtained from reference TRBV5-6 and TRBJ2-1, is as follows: DAGVTQSPTHLIKTRGQQVTLRCSPKSGHDTVSWYQQALGQGPQFIFQYYEEEERQRGNFPDRFSGHQFPNYSSELNVNALLLGDSALYLCASSLVPGSSYNEQFFGPGTRLTVL.

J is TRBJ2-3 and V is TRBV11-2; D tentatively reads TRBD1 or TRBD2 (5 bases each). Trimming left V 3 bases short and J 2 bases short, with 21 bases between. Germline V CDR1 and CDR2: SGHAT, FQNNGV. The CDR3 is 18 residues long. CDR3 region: CASSFPGSGPGFTDTQYF. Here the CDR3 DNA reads TGTGCCAGCAGCTTCCCCGGGTCAGGGCCGGGATTCACAGATACGCAGTATTTT. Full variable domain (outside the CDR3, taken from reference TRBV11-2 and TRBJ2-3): EAGVAQSPRYKIIEKRQSVAFWCNPISGHATLYWYQQILGQGPKLLIQFQNNGVVDDSQLPKDRFSAERLKGVDSTLKIQPAKLEDSAVYLCASSFPGSGPGFTDTQYFGPGTRLTVL.

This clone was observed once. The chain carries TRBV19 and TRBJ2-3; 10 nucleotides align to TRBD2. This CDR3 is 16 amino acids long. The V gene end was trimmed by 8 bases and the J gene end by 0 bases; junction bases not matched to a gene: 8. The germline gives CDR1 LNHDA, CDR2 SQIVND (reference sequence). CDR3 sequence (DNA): TGTGCCAGTCCACCTCCGGGACTAGCGAGCACAGATACGCAGTATTTT. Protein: CASPPPGLASTDTQYF.

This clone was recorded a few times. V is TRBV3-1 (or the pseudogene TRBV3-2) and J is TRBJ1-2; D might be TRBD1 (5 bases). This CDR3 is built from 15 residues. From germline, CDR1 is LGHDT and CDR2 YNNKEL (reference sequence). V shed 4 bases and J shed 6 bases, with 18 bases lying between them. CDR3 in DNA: TGTGCCAGCAGCCCATCCGGGAGGGGAATCGATGGCTACACCTTC. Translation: CASSPSGRGIDGYTF.

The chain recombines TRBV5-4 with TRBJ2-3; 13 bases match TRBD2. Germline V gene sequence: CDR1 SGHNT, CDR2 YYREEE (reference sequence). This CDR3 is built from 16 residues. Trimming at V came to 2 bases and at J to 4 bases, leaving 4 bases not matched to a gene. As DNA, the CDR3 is TGTGCCAGCAGCTTCGGACTAGCGGGGGCCTCAGATACGCAGTATTTT. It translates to CASSFGLAGASDTQYF.

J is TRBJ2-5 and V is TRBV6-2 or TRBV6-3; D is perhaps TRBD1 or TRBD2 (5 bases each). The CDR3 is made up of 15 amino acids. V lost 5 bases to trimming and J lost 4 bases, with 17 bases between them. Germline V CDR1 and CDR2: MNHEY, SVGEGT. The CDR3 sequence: CASSPGTGPGETQYF. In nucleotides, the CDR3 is TGTGCCAGCAGTCCCGGGACGGGACCGGGAGAGACCCAGTACTTC.

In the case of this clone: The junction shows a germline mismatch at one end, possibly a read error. The CDR3 DNA is TGTGCCAGTTCACCAGGGGGGTTTGGTGAAGCTTTCTTT. As protein: CASSPGGFGEAFF. The gene calls are TRBV18 and TRBJ1-1; 7 nucleotides align to TRBD1. Per the germline V gene, CDR1 is KGHSH and CDR2 is LQKENI. The CDR3 length is 13 residues. Combining the CDR3 with reference TRBV18 and TRBJ1-1 gives the whole variable domain NAGVMQNPRHLVRRRGQEARLRCSPMKGHSHVYWYRQLPEEGLKFMVYLQKENIIDESGMPKERFSAEFPKEGPSILRIQQVVRGDSAAYFCASSPGGFGEAFFGQGTRLTVV.